This T cell receptor beta chain was found in a study of T cell repertoires in cytomegalovirus infection. Turning to the study itself: In the study, CMV epitopes included recently identified HLA-C-restricted and well-studied HLA-B-restricted ones. Study-level results: Dominating the ex vivo response were TCR beta clonotypes that were CMV-specific and HLA-C-restricted.

This clonotype was seen a few times. What it binds is unknown. V shed 3 bases, J shed 3 bases, and the junction held 7 bases outside the gene matches. In germline, CDR1 is DFQATT, CDR2 SNEGSKA (reference sequence). The CDR3 spans 14 residues. TCRdb re-called the reads with MiXCR, one entry per CDR3 protein. The data hold 200,000 to 250,000 distinct CDR3 sequences, with roughly two fifths observed a single time. Specimen: CD8+ T cells from cultured PBMCs, collected from culture after CMV antigen stimulation. V is TRBV20-1 and J is TRBJ2-7; TRBD1 matches at 8 bases. This receptor was obtained from a human donor in good health (CMV status not recorded). Some clones in this sample may be carry-over from other donors' samples. This CDR3 reads CSASLPGGYYEQYF. In DNA form, the CDR3 reads TGCAGTGCTAGCCTCCCAGGGGGCTACTACGAGCAGTACTTC.